This T cell receptor (beta chain) came from a study of T-cell memory formation after mild COVID-19. Notes on this clonotype: Its antigen is as yet unknown.

TCRdb reprocessed the 5' RACE reads via MiXCR and lists one record per CDR3 protein. There are around 200,000 distinct CDR3 sequences in the sample; 20% to 25% occur only once, and 23% lies in the top ten. The study, taken as a whole, reports: Day 15 to 85 contracting clones showed balanced CD4/CD8; day 15 to 37 expanders favored CD4+. Some responding clones appeared in pre-infection memory, suggesting cross-reactive memory joined. Nothing confirmed that second-wave clones peaking on day 37 were specific for SARS-CoV-2. Of the contracting clones, CD4+ ones lay mainly in CM and EM, and CD8+ ones in EMRA.

The sequence was collected from an adult woman who had mild COVID-19 (a few samples of this study predate the infection). Cell type and time point are not known. The sample was PBMCs or a T cell subset sorted from them (not recorded which).

Here the CDR3 reads CASSQTRVYGYGYTF. CDR3 sequence (DNA): TGTGCCAGCAGCCAAACGAGGGTCTACGGATATGGCTACACCTTC. The genes are TRBV3-1 and TRBJ1-2; D remains ambiguous. The CDR3 has 15 residues. CDR1 is LGHDT and CDR2 is YNNKEL in the germline V gene (reference sequence). V lost 2 bases, J lost 5 bases, and 15 bases lay in between.